This is a list of T cell receptor beta chains from one sample in a study of preoperative IRX-2 immunotherapy in early breast cancer. The assay was immunoSEQ multiplex PCR, and TCRdb's table has in-frame clones only and misses some. The data contain around 34,000 clones, 90% to 95% of them seen just once; the ten biggest clones take up 5% to 7%. Sample collection was performed from a patient treated with IRX-2 immunotherapy. The source of these receptors is a human donor with breast cancer. The CDR3 runs from the conserved cysteine through the conserved F or W. The D gene is left open where the match is weak. Size is stated for part of the rows, as once, few or many counts, or as a class when the clone is expanded.

>TRBV7-6|TRBJ2-1|NA|NA
CASSLALDEQFF
TGTGCCAGCAGCTTAGCTCTAGATGAGCAGTTCTTC
>TRBV4-3|TRBJ2-3|NA|NA
CASSQVKASSRTWDTQYF
TGCGCCAGCAGCCAAGTGAAGGCCAGTTCCCGTACATGGGATACGCAGTATTTT
>TRBV18|TRBJ2-3|NA|NA
CASSPGIGPTDTQYF
TGTGCCAGCTCACCAGGGATTGGGCCCACAGATACGCAGTATTTT
>TRBV5-4|TRBJ2-2|NA|TRBD2
CASSLVLMGLGETGELFF
TGTGCCAGCAGCTTGGTTCTTATGGGACTAGGAGAAACCGGGGAGCTGTTTTTT
>TRBV7-2|TRBJ2-1|NA|NA
CASSSRGRTYNEQFF
TGTGCCAGCAGCTCCCGGGGTAGAACCTACAATGAGCAGTTCTTC
>TRBV19|TRBJ1-5|NA|NA
CASSNLTGNQPQHF
TGTGCCAGTAGCAATCTGACAGGCAATCAGCCCCAGCATTTT
>TRBV15|TRBJ1-2|NA|NA
CATSGFDSLGGYTF
TGTGCCACCAGCGGATTCGACAGTTTAGGTGGCTACACCTTC
>TRBV10-1|TRBJ2-3|NA|TRBD2
CAKNWTSGSPSTDTQYF
TGCGCCAAGAATTGGACTAGCGGGAGCCCCAGCACAGATACGCAGTATTTT
>TRBV9|TRBJ2-2|once|TRBD2
CASSVAERGGRAGELFF
TGTGCCAGCAGCGTAGCCGAGCGGGGGGGGCGGGCCGGGGAGCTGTTTTTT
>TRBV14|TRBJ1-4|NA|NA
CASSLGGHLGKLFF
TGTGCCAGCAGCCTCGGGGGACATCTTGGAAAACTGTTTTTT
>TRBV20-1|TRBJ1-2|NA|NA
CSGPIGYGYTF
TGCAGTGGGCCCATCGGCTATGGCTACACCTTC
>TRBV6-4|TRBJ2-1|NA|TRBD2
CASSEKTSGRLYNEQFF
TGTGCCAGCAGTGAAAAGACTAGCGGGAGGTTATACAATGAGCAGTTCTTC
>TRBV18|TRBJ1-3|NA|NA
CASSPGASSGNTIYF
TGTGCCAGCTCACCAGGGGCGAGCTCTGGAAACACCATATATTTT
>TRBV6-6|TRBJ2-7|NA|TRBD1
CASSPGTGRYEQYF
TGTGCCAGCAGCCCCGGGACAGGGAGATACGAGCAGTACTTC
>TRBV7-3|TRBJ2-7|NA|TRBD2
CASSSTSDSYEQYF
TGTGCCAGCAGCTCCACTAGCGACTCCTACGAGCAGTACTTC
>TRBV2|TRBJ2-1|NA|NA
CASSDRGTPDNEQFF
TGTGCCAGCAGTGATCGCGGGACACCAGACAATGAGCAGTTCTTC
>TRBV18|TRBJ1-5|NA|NA
CASSRTRGGNQPQHF
TGTGCCAGCTCACGAACACGGGGTGGCAATCAGCCCCAGCATTTT
>TRBV9|TRBJ2-1|NA|TRBD2
CASSSGTRSNEQFF
TGTGCCAGCAGTTCCGGGACTAGAAGCAATGAGCAGTTCTTC
>TRBV6-1|TRBJ1-5|NA|NA
CASSDRGGYSNQPQHF
TGTGCCAGCAGTGACCGGGGGGGGTATAGCAATCAGCCCCAGCATTTT
>TRBV5-6|TRBJ2-7|NA|NA
CASSFVGGTYEQYF
TGTGCCAGCAGCTTCGTGGGGGGTACTTACGAGCAGTACTTC
>TRBV9|TRBJ2-3|NA|NA
CASSPLRDTQYF
TGTGCCAGCAGCCCTCTTCGGGATACGCAGTATTTT
>TRBV5-1|TRBJ1-3|NA|NA
CASSLSGHQGGNTIYF
TGCGCCAGCAGCTTGTCGGGCCACCAGGGTGGAAACACCATATATTTT
>TRBV12-5|TRBJ2-7|NA|TRBD2
CASGLSGGEQYF
TGTGCTAGTGGTTTGTCCGGGGGGGAGCAGTACTTC
>TRBV30|TRBJ1-2|NA|TRBD1
CAHGTGGASSSGYTF
TGTGCCCACGGGACAGGGGGCGCATCATCCAGTGGCTACACCTTC
>TRBV15|TRBJ2-2|NA|TRBD2
CATSRGGLAVGELFF
TGTGCCACCAGCCGAGGGGGACTAGCTGTGGGGGAGCTGTTTTTT
>TRBV19|TRBJ1-5|NA|NA
CASTSGAYGGQPQHF
TGTGCCAGTACTTCAGGGGCTTACGGAGGTCAGCCCCAGCATTTT
>TRBV28|TRBJ1-3|NA|TRBD1
CASSLVGQASSGNTIYF
TGTGCCAGCAGTTTAGTAGGACAGGCCAGCTCTGGAAACACCATATATTTT
>TRBV9|TRBJ2-7|NA|TRBD2
CASSVGSSGSRSYEQYF
TGTGCCAGCAGCGTAGGGTCTAGCGGGAGTAGATCCTACGAGCAGTACTTC
>TRBV30|TRBJ1-2|NA|NA
CACGDIAYGYTF
TGTGCCTGCGGGGACATAGCGTATGGCTACACCTTC
>TRBV25-1|TRBJ2-1|NA|NA
CASSDPITISSEQLF
TGTGCCAGCAGTGACCCGATAACGATATCCTCTGAGCAGCTCTTC
>TRBV28|TRBJ2-5|NA|NA
CASSLPGLVQETQYF
TGTGCCAGCAGTTTACCCGGCCTAGTCCAAGAGACCCAGTACTTC
>TRBV7-8|TRBJ1-3|once|TRBD1
CASSLEQITGVAGNTIYF
TGTGCCAGCAGCTTAGAACAGATAACAGGGGTAGCGGGAAACACCATATATTTT
>TRBV15|TRBJ2-3|NA|TRBD1
CATSRGWQGATDTQYF
TGTGCCACCAGCAGAGGCTGGCAGGGGGCCACAGATACGCAGTATTTT
>TRBV11-2|TRBJ1-1|NA|NA
CASSFQKDPNTEAFF
TGTGCCAGCAGCTTCCAAAAGGACCCGAACACTGAAGCTTTCTTT
>TRBV9|TRBJ1-1|once|NA
CASSVATGRPEAFF
TGTGCCAGCAGCGTAGCTACAGGGAGGCCTGAAGCTTTCTTT
>TRBV5-1|TRBJ2-1|NA|TRBD2
CASSLAPGGSYNEQFF
TGCGCCAGCAGCTTGGCCCCGGGAGGCTCCTACAATGAGCAGTTCTTC
>TRBV28|TRBJ2-2|NA|TRBD2
CASSSSGSGRSGELFF
TGTGCCAGCAGTTCGAGCGGGAGTGGGCGGTCCGGGGAGCTGTTTTTT
>TRBV7-8|TRBJ2-3|NA|NA
CASSPLGDKDTQYF
TGTGCCAGCAGCCCTCTAGGGGACAAAGATACGCAGTATTTT
>TRBV30|TRBJ2-7|NA|NA
CAWNGGPDEQYF
TGTGCCTGGAACGGAGGGCCCGACGAGCAGTACTTC
>TRBV5-4|TRBJ2-7|NA|TRBD2
CATRLGGGTYEQYF
TGTGCCACTCGTTTGGGGGGGGGAACCTACGAGCAGTACTTC
>TRBV19|TRBJ2-3|NA|TRBD2
CASRSTRGAGTDTQYF
TGTGCCAGCCGATCCACGCGGGGGGCGGGCACAGATACGCAGTATTTT